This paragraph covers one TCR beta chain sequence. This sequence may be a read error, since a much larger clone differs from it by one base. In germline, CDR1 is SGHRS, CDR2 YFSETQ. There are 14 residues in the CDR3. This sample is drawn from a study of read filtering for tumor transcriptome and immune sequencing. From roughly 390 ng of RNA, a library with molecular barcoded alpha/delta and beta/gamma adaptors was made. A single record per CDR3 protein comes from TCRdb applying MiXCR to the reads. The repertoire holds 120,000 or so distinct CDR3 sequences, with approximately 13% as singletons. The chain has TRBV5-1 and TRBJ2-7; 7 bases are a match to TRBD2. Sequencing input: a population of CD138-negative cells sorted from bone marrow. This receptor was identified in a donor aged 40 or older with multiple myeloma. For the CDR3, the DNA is TGCGCCAGCAGCTTTCGCCATGGGGACTACGAGCAGTGCTTC. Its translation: CASSFRHGDYEQCF.